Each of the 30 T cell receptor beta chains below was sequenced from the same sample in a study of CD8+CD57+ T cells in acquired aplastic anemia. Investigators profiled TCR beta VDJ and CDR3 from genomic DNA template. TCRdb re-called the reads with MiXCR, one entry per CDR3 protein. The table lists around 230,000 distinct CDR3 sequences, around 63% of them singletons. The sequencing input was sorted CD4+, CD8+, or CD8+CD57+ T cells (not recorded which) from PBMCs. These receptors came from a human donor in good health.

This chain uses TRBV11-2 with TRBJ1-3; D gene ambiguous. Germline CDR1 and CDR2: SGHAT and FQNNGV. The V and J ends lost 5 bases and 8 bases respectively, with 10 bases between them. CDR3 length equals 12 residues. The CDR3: CASSPSWYTIYF. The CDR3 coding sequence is TGTGCCAGCAGCCCATCGTGGTACACCATATATTTT.

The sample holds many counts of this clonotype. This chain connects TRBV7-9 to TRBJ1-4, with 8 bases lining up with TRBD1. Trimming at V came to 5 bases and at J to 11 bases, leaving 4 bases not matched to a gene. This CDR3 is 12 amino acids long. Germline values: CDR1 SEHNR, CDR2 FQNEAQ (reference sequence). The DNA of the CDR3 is TGTGCCAGCAGCCAGGGACAGGAGAAACTGTTTTTT. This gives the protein CASSQGQEKLFF.

The CDR3 region has the DNA TGCAGCGTTGGGGGGCTGGCGGGGCCGCAAGAGACCCAGTACTTC. Its translation is CSVGGLAGPQETQYF. The chain recombines TRBV29-1 with TRBJ2-5; either TRBD1 or TRBD2 may supply D (6 bases each). CDR3 length equals 15 residues. Per germline, CDR1 SQVTM and CDR2 ANQGSEA. Trimming stripped 4 bases from V and 2 bases from J, with 17 bases between.

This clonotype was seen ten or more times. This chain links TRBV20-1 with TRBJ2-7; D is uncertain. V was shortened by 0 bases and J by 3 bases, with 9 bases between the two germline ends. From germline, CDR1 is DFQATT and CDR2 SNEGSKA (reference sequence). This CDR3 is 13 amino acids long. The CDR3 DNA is TGCAGTGCTAGAGAGGGGTCAGACTACGAGCAGTACTTC. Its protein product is CSAREGSDYEQYF.

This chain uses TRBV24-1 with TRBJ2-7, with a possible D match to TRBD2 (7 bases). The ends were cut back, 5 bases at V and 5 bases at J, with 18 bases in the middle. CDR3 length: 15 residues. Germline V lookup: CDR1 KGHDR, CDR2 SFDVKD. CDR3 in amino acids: CATSGTGTGRDEQYF. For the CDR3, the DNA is TGTGCCACCAGTGGTACGGGTACAGGGAGGGACGAGCAGTACTTC.

The CDR3: CATSDPGAGSGANVLTF. CDR3 nucleotide sequence: TGTGCCACCAGTGATCCGGGGGCGGGGTCCGGGGCCAACGTCCTGACTTTC. The gene calls are TRBV24-1 and TRBJ2-6; tentatively, D is TRBD1 or TRBD2 (6 bases each). This CDR3 spans 17 amino acids. Trimming cost V 3 bases and J 4 bases, with 15 bases left between them. Germline V gives CDR1 KGHDR, CDR2 SFDVKD.

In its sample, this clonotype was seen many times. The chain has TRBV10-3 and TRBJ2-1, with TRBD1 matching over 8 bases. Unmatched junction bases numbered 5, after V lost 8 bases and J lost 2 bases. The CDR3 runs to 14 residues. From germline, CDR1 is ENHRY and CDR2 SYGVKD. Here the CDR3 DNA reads TGTGCCATCTCGGACAGGGAACCCTACAATGAGCAGTTCTTC. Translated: CAISDREPYNEQFF.

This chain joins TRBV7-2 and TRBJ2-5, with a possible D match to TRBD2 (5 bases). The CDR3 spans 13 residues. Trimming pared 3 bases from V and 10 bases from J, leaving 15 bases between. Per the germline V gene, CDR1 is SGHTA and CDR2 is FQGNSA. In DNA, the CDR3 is TGTGCCAGCAGCTTGAATACGGGTGGGAGCCAGTACTTC. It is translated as CASSLNTGGSQYF. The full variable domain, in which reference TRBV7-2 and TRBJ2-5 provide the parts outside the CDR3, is GAGVSQSPSNKVTEKGKDVELRCDPISGHTALYWYRQSLGQGLEFLIYFQGNSAPDKSGLPSDRFSAERTGGSVSTLTIQRTQQEDSAVYLCASSLNTGGSQYFGPGTRLLVL.

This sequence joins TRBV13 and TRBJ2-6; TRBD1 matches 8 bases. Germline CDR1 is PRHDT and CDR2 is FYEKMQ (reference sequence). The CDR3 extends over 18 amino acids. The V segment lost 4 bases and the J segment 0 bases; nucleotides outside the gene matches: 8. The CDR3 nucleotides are TGTGCCAGCAGCTCCCAGGGACAGGCGATCTCTGGGGCCAACGTCCTGACTTTC. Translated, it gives CASSSQGQAISGANVLTF.

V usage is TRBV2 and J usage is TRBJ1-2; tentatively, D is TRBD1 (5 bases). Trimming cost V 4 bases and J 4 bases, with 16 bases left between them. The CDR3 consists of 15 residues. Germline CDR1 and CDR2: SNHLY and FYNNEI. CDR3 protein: CASSVVGQRSYGYTF. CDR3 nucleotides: TGTGCCAGCAGTGTTGTGGGGCAGCGGAGCTATGGCTACACCTTC. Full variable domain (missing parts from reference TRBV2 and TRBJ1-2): EPEVTQTPSHQVTQMGQEVILRCVPISNHLYFYWYRQILGQKVEFLVSFYNNEISEKSEIFDDQFSVERPDGSNFTLKIRSTKLEDSAMYFCASSVVGQRSYGYTFGSGTRLTVV.

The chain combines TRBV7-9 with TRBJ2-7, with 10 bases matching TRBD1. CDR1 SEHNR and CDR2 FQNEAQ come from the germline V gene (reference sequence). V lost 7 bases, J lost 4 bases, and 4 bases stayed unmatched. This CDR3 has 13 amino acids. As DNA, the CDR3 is TGTGCCAGCAAGCGGACAGGGGGTTACGAGCAGTACTTC. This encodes CASKRTGGYEQYF.

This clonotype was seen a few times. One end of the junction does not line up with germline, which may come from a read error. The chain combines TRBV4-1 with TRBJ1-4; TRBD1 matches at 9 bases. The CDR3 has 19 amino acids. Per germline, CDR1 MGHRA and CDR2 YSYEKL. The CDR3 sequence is CASSQDLPGTGTFGGKLFF. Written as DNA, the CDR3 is TGTGCCAGCAGCCAAGACCTACCCGGGACAGGGACATTCGGTGGAAAACTGTTTTTT.

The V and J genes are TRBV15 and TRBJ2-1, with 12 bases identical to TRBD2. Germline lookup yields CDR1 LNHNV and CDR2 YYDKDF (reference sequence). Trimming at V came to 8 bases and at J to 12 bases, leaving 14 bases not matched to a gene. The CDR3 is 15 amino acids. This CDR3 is CATSEGLAGFEGQFF. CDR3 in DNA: TGTGCCACCTCAGAGGGACTAGCGGGTTTCGAGGGGCAGTTCTTC.

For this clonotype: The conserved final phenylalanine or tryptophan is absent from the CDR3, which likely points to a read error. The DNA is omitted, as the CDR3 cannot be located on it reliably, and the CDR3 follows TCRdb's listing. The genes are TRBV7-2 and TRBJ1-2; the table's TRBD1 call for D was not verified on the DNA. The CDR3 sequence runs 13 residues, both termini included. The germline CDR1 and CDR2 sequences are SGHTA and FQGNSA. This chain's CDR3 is CASSKTGDSGNTL.

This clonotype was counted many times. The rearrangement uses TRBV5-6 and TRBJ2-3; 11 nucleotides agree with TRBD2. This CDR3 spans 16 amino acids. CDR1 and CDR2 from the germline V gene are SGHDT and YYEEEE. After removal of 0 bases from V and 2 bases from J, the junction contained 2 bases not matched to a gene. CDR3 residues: CASSLGGLAATDTQYF. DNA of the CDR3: TGTGCCAGCAGCTTGGGGGGACTAGCGGCCACAGATACGCAGTATTTT. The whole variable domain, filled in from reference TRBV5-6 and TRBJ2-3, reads DAGVTQSPTHLIKTRGQQVTLRCSPKSGHDTVSWYQQALGQGPQFIFQYYEEEERQRGNFPDRFSGHQFPNYSSELNVNALLLGDSALYLCASSLGGLAATDTQYFGPGTRLTVL.

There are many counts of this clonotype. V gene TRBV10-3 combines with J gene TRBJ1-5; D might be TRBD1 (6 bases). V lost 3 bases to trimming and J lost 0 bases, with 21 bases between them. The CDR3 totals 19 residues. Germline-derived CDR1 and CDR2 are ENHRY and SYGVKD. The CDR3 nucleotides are TGTGCCATCAGTGACCCAAGGACAGCACGGATTAATAGCAATCAGCCCCAGCATTTT. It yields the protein CAISDPRTARINSNQPQHF.

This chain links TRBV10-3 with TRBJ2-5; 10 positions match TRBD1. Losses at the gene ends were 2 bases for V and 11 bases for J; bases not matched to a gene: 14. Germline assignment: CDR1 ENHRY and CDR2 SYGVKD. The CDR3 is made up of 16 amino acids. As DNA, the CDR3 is TGTGCCATCAGTGAGACTACCGGGACAGGGGCCACTGGGCAGTACTTC. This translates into CAISETTGTGATGQYF.

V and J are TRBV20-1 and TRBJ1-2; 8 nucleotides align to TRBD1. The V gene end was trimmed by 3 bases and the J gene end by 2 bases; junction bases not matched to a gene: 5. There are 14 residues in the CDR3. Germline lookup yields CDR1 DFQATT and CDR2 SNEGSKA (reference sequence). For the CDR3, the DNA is TGCAGTGCTAGCCTGACAGGGGACAACTATGGCTACACCTTC. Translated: CSASLTGDNYGYTF.

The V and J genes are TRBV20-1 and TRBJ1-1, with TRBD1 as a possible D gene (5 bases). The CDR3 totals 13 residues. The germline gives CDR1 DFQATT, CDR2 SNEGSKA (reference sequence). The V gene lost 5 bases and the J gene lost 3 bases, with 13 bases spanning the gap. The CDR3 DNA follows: TGCAGTGCTCGACGGGACGAGTACACTGAAGCTTTCTTT. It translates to CSARRDEYTEAFF.

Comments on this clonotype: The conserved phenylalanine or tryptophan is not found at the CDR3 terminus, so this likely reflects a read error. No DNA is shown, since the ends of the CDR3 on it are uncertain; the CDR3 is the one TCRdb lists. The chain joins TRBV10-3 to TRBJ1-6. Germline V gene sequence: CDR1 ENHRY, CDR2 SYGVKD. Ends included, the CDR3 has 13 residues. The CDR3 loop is CAISEPPRTSGGA.

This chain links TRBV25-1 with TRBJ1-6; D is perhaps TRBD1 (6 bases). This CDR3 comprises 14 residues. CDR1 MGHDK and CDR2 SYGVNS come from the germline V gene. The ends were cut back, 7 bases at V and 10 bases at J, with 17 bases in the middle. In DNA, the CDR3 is TGTGCCAGCATAGGGGGGGGGCGCGGGTCACCCCTCCACTTT. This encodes CASIGGGRGSPLHF.

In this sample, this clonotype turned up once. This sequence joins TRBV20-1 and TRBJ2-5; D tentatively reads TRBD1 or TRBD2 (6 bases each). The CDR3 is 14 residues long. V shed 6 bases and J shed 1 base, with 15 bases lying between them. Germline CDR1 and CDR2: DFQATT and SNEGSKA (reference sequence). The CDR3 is CSAYRGASQETQYF. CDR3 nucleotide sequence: TGCAGTGCCTATAGGGGGGCCTCCCAAGAGACCCAGTACTTC.

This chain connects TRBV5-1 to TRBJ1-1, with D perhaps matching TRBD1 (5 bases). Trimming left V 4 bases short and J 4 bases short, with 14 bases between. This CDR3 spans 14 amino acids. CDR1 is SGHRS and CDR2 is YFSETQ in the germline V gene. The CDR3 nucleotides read TGCGCCAGCAGCCTGCGGTGGGGGACCACTGAAGCTTTCTTT. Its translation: CASSLRWGTTEAFF.

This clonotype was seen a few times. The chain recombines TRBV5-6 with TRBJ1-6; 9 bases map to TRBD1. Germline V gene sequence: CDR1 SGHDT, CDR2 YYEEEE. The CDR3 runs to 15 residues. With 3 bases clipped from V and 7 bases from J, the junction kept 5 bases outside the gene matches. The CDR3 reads CASSSWTGENSPLHF. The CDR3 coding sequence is TGTGCCAGCAGCTCCTGGACAGGGGAGAATTCACCCCTCCACTTT.

CDR3 sequence reads: CASTSKWGSSGSETQYF. For the CDR3, the DNA is TGTGCCAGTACCTCAAAATGGGGAAGTAGCGGGTCTGAGACCCAGTACTTC. The chain has TRBV19 and TRBJ2-5; 7 nucleotides match TRBD2. V lost 7 bases to trimming and J lost 5 bases; unmatched junction nucleotides: 19. CDR3 length equals 17 residues. Germline loops: CDR1 LNHDA, CDR2 SQIVND (reference sequence). The full variable domain, with the rest looked up from reference TRBV19 and TRBJ2-5, is DGGITQSPKYLFRKEGQNVTLSCEQNLNHDAMYWYRQDPGQGLRLIYYSQIVNDFQKGDIAEGYSVSREKKESFPLTVTSAQKNPTAFYLCASTSKWGSSGSETQYFGPGTRLLVL.

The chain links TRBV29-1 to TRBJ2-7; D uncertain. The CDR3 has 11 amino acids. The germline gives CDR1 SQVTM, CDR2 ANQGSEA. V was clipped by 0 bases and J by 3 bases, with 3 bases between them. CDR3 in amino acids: CSVEDVYEQYF. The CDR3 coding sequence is TGCAGCGTTGAAGATGTCTACGAGCAGTACTTC.

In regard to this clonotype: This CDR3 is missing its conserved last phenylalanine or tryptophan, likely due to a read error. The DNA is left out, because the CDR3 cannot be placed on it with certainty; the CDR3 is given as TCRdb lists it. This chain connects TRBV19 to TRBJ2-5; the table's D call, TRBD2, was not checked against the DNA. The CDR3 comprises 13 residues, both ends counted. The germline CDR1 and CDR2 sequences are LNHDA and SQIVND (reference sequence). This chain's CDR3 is CASSTRQVGLTYY.

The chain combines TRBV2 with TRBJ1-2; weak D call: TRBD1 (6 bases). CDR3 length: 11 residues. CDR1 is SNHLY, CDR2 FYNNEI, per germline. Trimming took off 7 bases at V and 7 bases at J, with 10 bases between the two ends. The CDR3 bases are TGTGCCAGCAACCAGGGGCCTGGCTACACCTTC. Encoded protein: CASNQGPGYTF. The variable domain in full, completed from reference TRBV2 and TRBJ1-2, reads EPEVTQTPSHQVTQMGQEVILRCVPISNHLYFYWYRQILGQKVEFLVSFYNNEISEKSEIFDDQFSVERPDGSNFTLKIRSTKLEDSAMYFCASNQGPGYTFGSGTRLTVV.

DNA for the CDR3: TGTGCCAGCAGACAGGCCCCCCGGGGGGACACTGAAGCTTTCTTT. It yields the protein CASRQAPRGDTEAFF. This chain joins TRBV7-9 and TRBJ1-1; D is possibly TRBD1 (5 bases). The CDR3 sequence is 15 residues long. V lost 6 bases and J lost 3, with 17 bases in between. Germline V CDR1 and CDR2: SEHNR, FQNEAQ (reference sequence).

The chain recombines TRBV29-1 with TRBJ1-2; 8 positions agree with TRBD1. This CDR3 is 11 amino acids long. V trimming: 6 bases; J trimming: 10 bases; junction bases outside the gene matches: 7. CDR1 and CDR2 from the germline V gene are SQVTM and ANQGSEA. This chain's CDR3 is CSVGGQGVYTF. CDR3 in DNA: TGCAGCGTCGGAGGACAGGGAGTCTACACCTTC.